These 25 T cell receptor beta chains originate from one sample sequenced in a study of blood T cell repertoires in COVID-19. Sequencing was performed with immunoSEQ multiplex PCR; in TCRdb, only in-frame clones are kept and a portion is missing. The sample has tens of thousands of clones, roughly 78% seen once; the top ten hold approximately 30%. The sequenced sample was peripheral blood. The receptors originated from a man in his 60s with acute or convalescent COVID-19.

This chain joins TRBV5-1 and TRBJ2-3, with D unresolved. CDR1 is SGHRS and CDR2 is YFSETQ in the germline V gene. V lost 0 bases and J 0 bases, leaving 8 bases between the germline ends. This CDR3 has 15 amino acids. The CDR3 sequence is CASSLEPRSTDTQYF. For the CDR3, the DNA is TGCGCCAGCAGCTTGGAGCCTAGAAGCACAGATACGCAGTATTTT.

This clone was observed a handful of times. The CDR3 bases are TGTGCCATCAAGGTCGGGAGCGGGAGCACAGATACGCAGTATTTT. The encoded protein is CAIKVGSGSTDTQYF. This chain links TRBV10-3 with TRBJ2-3; TRBD2 might be the D (6 bases). The CDR3 length is 15 residues. V was pared by 7 bases and J by 0 bases, with 14 bases between. CDR1 ENHRY and CDR2 SYGVKD come from the germline V gene.

The chain employs TRBV7-2 and TRBJ2-3, with 9 bases that match TRBD2. Germline V gene sequence: CDR1 SGHTA, CDR2 FQGNSA. CDR3 length equals 16 residues. V lost 1 base and J lost 4; bases outside the gene matches: 6. This CDR3 reads CASSLGAGGGADTQYF. The CDR3 DNA reads as TGTGCCAGCAGCTTAGGAGCGGGGGGCGGAGCAGATACGCAGTATTTT.

The chain joins TRBV30 to TRBJ2-7; 7 bases align to TRBD1. The trim removed 0 bases at V and 5 bases at J, leaving 7 bases unmatched. CDR1 and CDR2 from the germline V gene are GTSNPN and SVGIG (reference sequence). The length of the CDR3 is 14 residues. CDR3 in amino acids: CAWSVGDRVHEQYF. The CDR3 nucleotides read TGTGCCTGGAGTGTAGGAGACAGGGTGCACGAGCAGTACTTC.

This clone was counted between two and nine times. The chain employs TRBV21-1 and TRBJ2-2; TRBD2 reflects the table's D call only, with no check against the DNA. TRBV21-1 is designated a pseudogene. CDR3 length: 18 residues. The CDR3: CASSKGLAGNANTGELFF. The DNA of the CDR3 is TGTGCCAGCAGCAAAGGCCTAGCGGGGAACGCGAACACCGGGGAGCTGTTTTTT.

This chain joins TRBV6-5 and TRBJ2-5; 12 nucleotides match TRBD2. In germline, CDR1 is MNHEY, CDR2 SVGAGI. CDR3 length: 14 amino acids. V dropped 5 bases and J dropped 5; count of bases not matched to a gene: 3. CDR3 loop: CASSLAGGGETQYF. CDR3 coding DNA: TGTGCCAGCAGTCTAGCGGGAGGGGGCGAGACCCAGTACTTC.

The chain uses TRBV4-2 and TRBJ2-1; D is ambiguous. V lost 6 bases, J lost 0 bases, and 12 bases lay in between. From germline, CDR1 is LGHNA and CDR2 YNFKEQ. The CDR3 has 15 residues. This CDR3 is CASRLRVSSYNEQFF. In DNA, the CDR3 is TGTGCCAGCAGACTTCGGGTGAGCTCCTACAATGAGCAGTTCTTC.

The chain is built from TRBV25-1 and TRBJ2-1, with 8 positions matching TRBD1. With 9 bases clipped from V and 4 bases from J, the junction kept 5 bases outside the gene matches. From germline, CDR1 is MGHDK and CDR2 SYGVNS. This CDR3 is 13 amino acids long. The CDR3 loop is CASRQGSYNEQFF. The CDR3 nucleotides read TGTGCCAGTAGACAGGGGAGTTACAATGAGCAGTTCTTC.

The chain recombines TRBV19 with TRBJ2-1; D gene uncertain. Germline assignment: CDR1 LNHDA and CDR2 SQIVND (reference sequence). Deletions cut 3 bases from V and 5 bases from J, with 8 bases between. This CDR3 is built from 13 residues. CDR3: CASSMRHNNEQFF. As DNA, the CDR3 is TGTGCCAGTAGTATGAGGCATAACAATGAGCAGTTCTTC.

The chain joins TRBV3-1 (or the pseudogene TRBV3-2) to TRBJ1-2; D may be TRBD1 (6 bases). Per the germline V gene, CDR1 is LGHDT and CDR2 is YNNKEL (reference sequence). Trimming left V 4 bases short and J 6 bases short, with 15 bases between. The CDR3 contains 14 residues. This CDR3 is CASSRRTVRNGYTF. CDR3 DNA sequence: TGTGCCAGCAGCCGCCGGACAGTTCGGAATGGCTACACCTTC.

This clone turned up a few times. The chain couples TRBV28 to TRBJ1-2; 7 bases are shared with TRBD1. CDR3 length: 15 residues. Germline V gene data show CDR1 as MDHEN and CDR2 as SYDVKM. J gave up 4 bases and V 2 bases, and 7 bases lay outside the gene matches. The CDR3: CASSLRPQGGYGYTF. CDR3 DNA sequence: TGTGCCAGCAGTTTAAGGCCCCAGGGGGGCTATGGCTACACCTTC.

The rearrangement links TRBV6-6 to TRBJ2-7; the D gene is possibly TRBD1 (6 bases). V was pared by 6 bases and J by 0 bases, with 12 bases between. This CDR3 has 14 amino acids. CDR1 is MNHNY and CDR2 is SVGAGI in the germline V gene (reference sequence). The CDR3 coding sequence is TGTGCCAGCAGGCATGGACAGCTCTCCTACGAGCAGTACTTC. Amino acids: CASRHGQLSYEQYF.

This clone appeared a single time. The chain has TRBV27 and TRBJ2-2; 9 bases match TRBD2. The CDR3 runs to 15 residues. J was trimmed by 6 bases and V by 3 bases; bases with no gene match: 5. Germline assignment: CDR1 MNHEY and CDR2 SMNVEV (reference sequence). CDR3 loop: CASSFVSGRSGELFF. The DNA for the CDR3 is TGTGCCAGCAGTTTTGTGAGCGGGAGGTCCGGGGAGCTGTTTTTT.

J is TRBJ2-1 and V is TRBV6-5; 7 nucleotides agree with TRBD1. The V gene's germline CDR1 is MNHEY and CDR2 SVGAGI. The CDR3 runs to 16 residues. Trimming cost V 0 bases and J 8 bases; bases outside gene matches: 10. As DNA, the CDR3 is TGTGCCAGCAGTTACTCCGGGGCAGGGGGAAAGTATGAGCAGTTCTTC. It codes for CASSYSGAGGKYEQFF.

V and J are TRBV7-2 and TRBJ2-5; D might be TRBD2 (6 bases). This CDR3 region has 16 residues. Between the trimmed V and J ends, which lost 5 bases and 2 bases, there was a span of 18 bases. The V gene's germline CDR1 is SGHTA and CDR2 FQGNSA. The CDR3 nucleotides are TGTGCCAGCAGCATAACCGGGACTTCCCCACAAGAGACCCAGTACTTC. It translates to CASSITGTSPQETQYF.

The chain joins TRBV27 to TRBJ2-1; D not certain. Germline V gives CDR1 MNHEY, CDR2 SMNVEV (reference sequence). Trimming pared 6 bases from V and 0 bases from J, leaving 9 bases between. This CDR3 contains 14 residues. CDR3 nucleotide sequence: TGTGCCAGCAGGACCTACAGCTCCTACAATGAGCAGTTCTTC. Translated: CASRTYSSYNEQFF.

The chain is built from TRBV6-5 and TRBJ2-7; 9 bases fit TRBD1. Germline lookup yields CDR1 MNHEY and CDR2 SVGAGI. The length of the CDR3 is 14 residues. V lost 5 bases to trimming and J lost 0 bases; unmatched junction nucleotides: 2. As DNA, the CDR3 is TGTGCCAGCAGTCCGGGACAGGGCTCCTACGAGCAGTACTTC. It translates to CASSPGQGSYEQYF.

This sequence joins TRBV3-1 (or the pseudogene TRBV3-2) and TRBJ1-6; D unclear. Per germline, CDR1 LGHDT and CDR2 YNNKEL (reference sequence). Trimming cost V 3 bases and J 5 bases, with 8 bases left between them. The CDR3 runs 14 residues. This chain's CDR3 is CASSHGGDNSPLHF. DNA of the CDR3: TGTGCCAGCAGCCACGGCGGGGATAATTCACCCCTCCACTTT.

The chain uses TRBV21-1 and TRBJ2-4; TRBD2, the table's D call, lacks a check against the DNA. TRBV21-1 is deemed a pseudogene. This CDR3 spans 16 amino acids. The CDR3 loop reads CASSKAASVAKNIQYF. Written as DNA, the CDR3 is TGTGCCAGCAGCAAAGCGGCTAGCGTAGCCAAAAACATTCAGTACTTC.

The chain combines TRBV6-6 with TRBJ2-2; the match to TRBD1 covers 10 bases. V lost 2 bases, J lost 5 bases, and 5 bases stayed unmatched. CDR3 size: 16 residues. The germline CDR1 and CDR2 sequences are MNHNY and SVGAGI (reference sequence). The DNA of the CDR3 is TGTGCCAGCAGTTACGTGGGGACAGGGGAGACCGGGGAGCTGTTTTTT. Its translation: CASSYVGTGETGELFF.

This sequence joins TRBV11-2 and TRBJ2-7; D gene ambiguous. Looked up from germline, CDR1 is SGHAT and CDR2 is FQNNGV. This CDR3 contains 13 residues. The germline V and J ends were trimmed by 0 bases and 7 bases, with 10 bases remaining between them. The chain's CDR3 is CASSLELSLEQYF. In DNA form, the CDR3 reads TGTGCCAGCAGCTTAGAGTTGTCCTTAGAGCAGTACTTC.

In DNA form, the CDR3 reads TGTGCCAGCCCGTCCCCCTCTGGAAACACCATATATTTT. Its protein product is CASPSPSGNTIYF. The V gene is TRBV6-5, the J gene TRBJ1-3; no definite D call. Germline lookup yields CDR1 MNHEY and CDR2 SVGAGI. The CDR3 is 13 amino acids. V lost 8 bases to trimming and J lost 0 bases, with 8 bases between them.

J is TRBJ1-2 and V is TRBV5-6; a weak D match, TRBD1 (5 bases). The germline V gene encodes CDR1 SGHDT and CDR2 YYEEEE. V was clipped by 0 bases and J by 6 bases, with 12 bases between them. This CDR3 is built from 14 residues. CDR3 DNA sequence: TGTGCCAGCAGCTTGGACGCCCTGGGGCATGGCTACACCTTC. This sequence encodes CASSLDALGHGYTF.

J is TRBJ2-2 and V is TRBV11-2; no clear D. The germline gives CDR1 SGHAT, CDR2 FQNNGV. The V end was cut by 3 bases, the J end by 0 bases, with 8 bases between. This CDR3 has 15 residues. The CDR3 loop is CASSFGTSNTGELFF. DNA for the CDR3: TGTGCCAGCAGCTTTGGTACTTCGAACACCGGGGAGCTGTTTTTT.

V is TRBV27 and J is TRBJ1-5, with 9 positions matching TRBD1. In germline, CDR1 is MNHEY, CDR2 SMNVEV (reference sequence). V trimming: 3 bases; J trimming: 4 bases; junction bases outside the gene matches: 4. There are 15 residues in the CDR3. CDR3 sequence: CASSFSDRGNQPQHF. Written as DNA, the CDR3 is TGTGCCAGCAGTTTTTCGGACAGGGGTAATCAGCCCCAGCATTTT.